Sequencing of this T cell receptor beta chain was carried out in a study of T-cell reconstitution after alpha-beta-depleted transplantation in children (dated by TCRdb to about 2016). As for the study more broadly: Using TCR repertoire profiling, the study quantitatively followed how T-cell immune reconstitution unfolded in children after TCRalphabeta/CD19-depleted allogeneic hematopoietic cell transplantation.

Taken from the germline V gene (reference sequence), the CDR1 and CDR2 loops are LNHNV and YYDKDF. The CDR3, from cysteine to phenylalanine, totals 14 residues. The CDR3 DNA has 42 bases and is translated from base 1. Between the V and J ends, shortened by 0 bases and 8 bases respectively, the junction contains 11 bases. The table lists this clonotype with a few counts. What antigen it recognizes has not been identified. No qualities accompany the bases; no much larger clone lies one base away. Overall study outcomes, separate from this receptor: The apparently early alphabetaT-cell count recovery about two months after transplant was reportedly dependent on only several hundred rapidly expanded clones derived from non-depleted graft cells. Over subsequent months, a decline in hyperexpanded clone frequencies was noted, and after one year, T-cell counts and TCRbeta diversity were mostly ascribed to newly produced T cells. In some patients, high TCRbeta diversity at day 60 was attributed to recipient T cells and intrathymic progenitors that had survived conditioning.

Per the publication, the treatment or condition label means: allogeneic hematopoietic cell transplantation with graft depleted of TCRalphabeta T cells and CD19 B cells. The children who served as transplant recipients had been given grafts of TCRalphabeta/CD19-depleted allogeneic hematopoietic cells. The library was prepared using PCR. The run used an Illumina HiSeq 2500. TCR libraries were prepared with molecular barcoding, using unique molecular identifiers to normalize TCRbeta repertoire quantification. The raw public reads went through TCRdb reprocessing: fastp at Q25, MiXCR clone calling, in-frame beta chains kept. Rows are combined by CDR3 protein, so each entry shows the most common genes and DNA. In this sample the table shows about 250,000 distinct CDR3 sequences, more than 20% of which occur a single time. The biggest ten clones account for 4.5% to 5.5% of the sample.

The material was PBMCs, mostly from graft donor cells, obtained 360 days after TCRalphabeta/CD19-depleted stem cell transplant. The V and J segments used are TRBV15 and TRBJ2-1; no confident D gene assignment can be made. This clonotype was sampled from a female patient between 2 and 10 years old who had a stem cell transplant for congenital amegakaryocytic thrombocytopenia, so the T cells may come from the graft donor. The CDR3 region: CATSRDSRAYEQFF. At the DNA level, the sequence is TGTGCCACCAGCAGAGATTCTAGGGCGTATGAGCAGTTCTTC.